Below, 5 T cell receptor beta chains from the same sample are listed, as sequenced in a study of cytomegalovirus exposure and HLA in healthy donors. Amplification used 60 Vbeta primers and 13 Jbeta primers. Data came from immunoSEQ multiplex PCR; TCRdb stores just in-frame clones and leaves some out. The table records over 150,000 clones, around 83% of them present only once. The sequencing sample was made of PBMCs. Every receptor here comes from a girl aged 2 to 9 in good health and CMV-seropositive.

V usage is TRBV28 and J usage is TRBJ1-3; D remains unclear. V lost 3 bases to trimming and J lost 1 base, with 16 bases between them. The CDR3 sequence is 17 residues long. Germline-derived CDR1 and CDR2 are MDHEN and SYDVKM. The CDR3 sequence: CASSLIGVWYSGNTIYF. In DNA, the CDR3 is TGTGCCAGCAGTTTGATAGGAGTTTGGTATTCTGGAAACACCATATATTTT. The complete variable domain, with remaining parts taken from reference TRBV28 and TRBJ1-3, reads DVKVTQSSRYLVKRTGEKVFLECVQDMDHENMFWYRQDPGLGLRLIYFSYDVKMKEKGDIPEGYSVSREKKERFSLILESASTNQTSMYLCASSLIGVWYSGNTIYFGEGSWLTVV.

V and J are TRBV27 and TRBJ2-1; 7 positions agree with TRBD2. Germline V gives CDR1 MNHEY, CDR2 SMNVEV (reference sequence). J gave up 12 bases and V 4 bases, and 6 bases lay outside the gene matches. The CDR3 sequence is 12 residues long. In DNA form, the CDR3 reads TGTGCCAGCAGTTACCGGGGGGACGGGCAGTTCTTC. Protein sequence: CASSYRGDGQFF.

CDR3: CASSRLSEYEQYF. CDR3 in DNA: TGCGCCAGCAGCCGTCTAAGCGAATACGAGCAGTACTTC. This chain links TRBV4-1 with TRBJ2-7; D is ambiguous. Germline CDR1 reads MGHRA; CDR2 reads YSYEKL. There are 13 residues in the CDR3. Trimming stripped 4 bases from V and 4 bases from J, with 11 bases between.

The chain employs TRBV6-6 and TRBJ1-1; D is possibly TRBD1 (6 bases). CDR1 MNHNY and CDR2 SVGAGI come from the germline V gene (reference sequence). This CDR3 spans 14 amino acids. V lost 2 bases to trimming and J lost 3 bases, with 10 bases between them. Here the CDR3 reads CASSYGGADTEAFF. DNA of the CDR3: TGTGCCAGCAGTTACGGGGGGGCGGACACTGAAGCTTTCTTT.

The CDR3 here is CSVEPVPGELFF. The DNA for the CDR3 is TGCAGCGTTGAACCTGTCCCCGGGGAGCTGTTTTTT. This sequence joins TRBV29-1 and TRBJ2-2, with no clear D. CDR3 length equals 12 residues. Trimming left V 2 bases short and J 6 bases short, with 7 bases between. Germline V CDR1 and CDR2: SQVTM, ANQGSEA.